The clone carrying this T cell receptor beta chain was seen more than once but under ten times. TCRdb fed the 5' RACE reads into MiXCR, producing one record per CDR3 protein. The sample includes 200,000 to 250,000 distinct CDR3 sequences, roughly 7% of them seen just once. V was trimmed by 7 bases and J by 0 bases, leaving 15 bases between them. The CDR3 is made up of 15 amino acids. CDR1 is MNHNS and CDR2 is SASEGT in the germline V gene. The data originate from a study of identical twins. This sample was shared with a second study, whose subject was yellow fever vaccine responses in identical twins.

Sequencing input: memory (CD45RO+) T cells sorted from blood. The sequence was collected from a woman younger than 35 in good health. The chain recombines TRBV6-1 with TRBJ1-2; TRBD1 might be the D (5 bases). The DNA for the CDR3 is TGTGCCAGCAAGACTGGACACCAGACTAACTATGGCTACACCTTC. The encoded protein is CASKTGHQTNYGYTF.